The 25 T cell receptor beta chains below all came from one sample that was sequenced in a study of graft-versus-host responses after intestinal transplantation. Sequencing used immunoSEQ multiplex PCR; TCRdb keeps in-frame clones, though not all of them. The sample gives more than 100,000 clones, about 93% of which show up once; around 0.12% is in the top ten. The antigens for these receptors are not known. Specimen: unstimulated CD4+ T cells sorted from spleen or lymph node cells, collected before intestinal transplant. The receptors originated from a human donor who received an intestinal transplant.

The chain joins TRBV2 to TRBJ2-1; D unclear. The germline V gene encodes CDR1 SNHLY and CDR2 FYNNEI. V lost 8 bases to trimming and J lost 1 base, with 12 bases between them. The CDR3 has 14 residues. As DNA, the CDR3 is TGTGCCAGCCCCAGATTTGGGTCCTACAATGAGCAGTTCTTC. This translates into CASPRFGSYNEQFF.

This sequence joins TRBV4-1 and TRBJ2-7; tentative D call: TRBD1 (6 bases). CDR3 length: 15 residues. Germline V gene data show CDR1 as MGHRA and CDR2 as YSYEKL. Trimming shortened V by 1 base and J by 5 bases, and 15 bases separated the two germline ends. Here the CDR3 reads CASSQGLNRAHEQYF. The CDR3 coding sequence is TGCGCCAGCAGCCAAGGGCTGAACAGGGCCCACGAGCAGTACTTC.

The gene calls are TRBV25-1 and TRBJ1-1; D is possibly TRBD1 (6 bases). Trimming cost V 4 bases and J 4 bases, with 10 bases left between them. This CDR3 contains 13 residues. Germline V gene lookup returns CDR1 MGHDK and CDR2 SYGVNS. This CDR3 is CASSAQGITEAFF. In DNA, the CDR3 is TGTGCCAGCAGTGCACAGGGAATCACTGAAGCTTTCTTT.

The V call is TRBV5-1, the J call TRBJ2-3; 10 bases are shared with TRBD2. There are 16 residues in the CDR3. CDR1 and CDR2 (germline): SGHRS, YFSETQ. Trimming cost V 3 bases and J 2 bases; bases outside gene matches: 6. The CDR3 protein is CASSSLAGGITDTQYF. In DNA, the CDR3 is TGCGCCAGCAGCTCCTTAGCGGGAGGCATCACAGATACGCAGTATTTT. Combining the CDR3 with reference TRBV5-1 and TRBJ2-3 gives the whole variable domain KAGVTQTPRYLIKTRGQQVTLSCSPISGHRSVSWYQQTPGQGLQFLFEYFSETQRNKGNFPGRFSGRQFSNSRSEMNVSTLELGDSALYLCASSSLAGGITDTQYFGPGTRLTVL.

The rearrangement uses TRBV28 and TRBJ2-2, with D possibly matching TRBD1 (5 bases). The CDR3 covers 17 residues. Deletions cut 7 bases from V and 0 bases from J, with 18 bases between. Germline V gene lookup returns CDR1 MDHEN and CDR2 SYDVKM. This CDR3 is CASKDRKRPANTGELFF. The DNA of the CDR3 is TGTGCCAGCAAAGACAGAAAACGACCCGCGAACACCGGGGAGCTGTTTTTT.

J is TRBJ1-1 and V is TRBV2; D uncertain. Trimming removed 5 bases from V and 4 bases from J, with 5 bases in between. Germline V gene lookup returns CDR1 SNHLY and CDR2 FYNNEI. This CDR3 is built from 11 residues. In DNA form, the CDR3 reads TGTGCCAGCAGTCTGGCCACTGAAGCTTTCTTT. This translates into CASSLATEAFF. Drawing the rest from reference TRBV2 and TRBJ1-1, the complete variable domain is EPEVTQTPSHQVTQMGQEVILRCVPISNHLYFYWYRQILGQKVEFLVSFYNNEISEKSEIFDDQFSVERPDGSNFTLKIRSTKLEDSAMYFCASSLATEAFFGQGTRLTVV.

The gene calls are TRBV6-5 and TRBJ1-2; D call uncertain. Per germline, CDR1 MNHEY and CDR2 SVGAGI. The CDR3 spans 15 residues. The V end was cut by 0 bases, the J end by 4 bases, with 12 bases between. Here the CDR3 DNA reads TGTGCCAGCAGTTACTCGGGTGGGCTCCCCTATGGCTACACCTTC. Its protein product is CASSYSGGLPYGYTF.

The chain couples TRBV5-1 to TRBJ2-3; D is unclear. The V gene lost 0 bases and the J gene lost 4 bases, with 12 bases spanning the gap. The CDR3 is 15 amino acids. The V gene's germline CDR1 is SGHRS and CDR2 YFSETQ. CDR3 DNA: TGCGCCAGCAGCTTGGATCGAGCGACCCCAGATACGCAGTATTTT. This encodes CASSLDRATPDTQYF. The whole variable domain, remainder taken from reference TRBV5-1 and TRBJ2-3, is KAGVTQTPRYLIKTRGQQVTLSCSPISGHRSVSWYQQTPGQGLQFLFEYFSETQRNKGNFPGRFSGRQFSNSRSEMNVSTLELGDSALYLCASSLDRATPDTQYFGPGTRLTVL.

V usage is TRBV10-3 and J usage is TRBJ2-3; weak D call: TRBD1 (5 bases). The germline gives CDR1 ENHRY, CDR2 SYGVKD. The CDR3 is 15 residues long. The V and J ends lost 7 bases and 4 bases respectively, with 18 bases between them. As DNA, the CDR3 is TGTGCCATCAAGGAAACAGGCCTCCCAGCAGATACGCAGTATTTT. It yields the protein CAIKETGLPADTQYF.

The rearrangement joins TRBV6-5 to TRBJ2-1; unclear D gene. V lost 4 bases, J lost 10 bases, and 14 bases lay in between. CDR1 MNHEY and CDR2 SVGAGI come from the germline V gene. This CDR3 spans 13 amino acids. The CDR3 spells CASSSARNREQFF. The CDR3 nucleotides read TGTGCCAGCAGTTCCGCCAGGAATAGAGAGCAGTTCTTC.

CDR3 in amino acids: CASSDPGREAYGYTF. Here the CDR3 DNA reads TGTGCCAGCAGTGACCCCGGACGGGAAGCCTATGGCTACACCTTC. The chain employs TRBV25-1 and TRBJ1-2; D gene ambiguous. The V gene lost 3 bases and the J gene lost 4 bases, with 15 bases spanning the gap. The CDR3 covers 15 residues. Per germline, CDR1 MGHDK and CDR2 SYGVNS.

The chain couples TRBV12-5 to TRBJ1-2; D ambiguous. Germline V gene lookup returns CDR1 LGHNT and CDR2 FRNRAP. The CDR3 length is 16 residues. V was shortened by 4 bases and J by 6 bases, with 21 bases between the two germline ends. This CDR3 is CASGSLNSGRYDGYTF. CDR3 nucleotide sequence: TGTGCTAGTGGTTCGCTGAACAGTGGGAGGTATGATGGCTACACCTTC.

Of note for this clone: At one boundary the junction diverges from the germline segment, which might be a read error. This chain links TRBV19 with TRBJ1-2; D is unclear. The CDR3 runs 9 residues. Per the germline V gene, CDR1 is LNHDA and CDR2 is SQIVND (reference sequence). CDR3 sequence reads: CASSPGSNF. CDR3 in DNA: TGTGCCAGTAGTCCGGGATCCAACTTC.

This clone has just one count. This chain uses TRBV11-2 with TRBJ2-5; TRBD2 matches at 7 bases. The CDR3 consists of 13 residues. Germline CDR1 SGHAT, CDR2 FQNNGV. J was trimmed by 2 bases and V by 4 bases; bases with no gene match: 1. DNA of the CDR3: TGTGCCAGCAGCTCCGGGGGGCAAGAGACCCAGTACTTC. Translated, it gives CASSSGGQETQYF.

This chain links TRBV6-5 with TRBJ2-7, with D possibly being TRBD2 (6 bases). This CDR3 comprises 15 residues. The germline CDR1 and CDR2 sequences are MNHEY and SVGAGI. Trimming took off 6 bases at V and 3 bases at J, with 18 bases between the two ends. The CDR3 nucleotides read TGTGCCAGCAGGGCCGCGCGGGAATGGGACTACGAGCAGTACTTC. It specifies CASRAAREWDYEQYF.

The chain combines TRBV7-9 with TRBJ1-4, with D possibly TRBD1 on 5 matching bases. Trimming stripped 2 bases from V and 0 bases from J, with 16 bases between. The CDR3 is 18 amino acids. In germline, CDR1 is SEHNR, CDR2 FQNEAQ (reference sequence). The CDR3 region is CASSLWGWTLATNEKLFF. The CDR3 DNA sequence: TGTGCCAGCAGCTTATGGGGGTGGACCCTCGCAACTAATGAAAAACTGTTTTTT.

The gene calls are TRBV5-1 and TRBJ2-1; D perhaps matches TRBD1 (5 bases). This CDR3 is 16 amino acids long. The ends were cut back, 4 bases at V and 2 bases at J, with 16 bases in the middle. Germline-derived CDR1 and CDR2 are SGHRS and YFSETQ. CDR3: CASSKSVRGAYNEQFF. DNA of the CDR3: TGCGCCAGCAGCAAGTCCGTAAGGGGCGCCTACAATGAGCAGTTCTTC.

The chain joins TRBV5-4 to TRBJ2-7; D remains ambiguous. The CDR3 runs 13 residues. Looked up from germline, CDR1 is SGHNT and CDR2 is YYREEE (reference sequence). Trimming shortened V by 2 bases and J by 2 bases, and 8 bases separated the two germline ends. The CDR3 nucleotides read TGTGCCAGCAGCTTCGGGTCCACCTACGAGCAGTACTTC. Translating gives CASSFGSTYEQYF.

This chain joins TRBV7-2 and TRBJ2-7, with TRBD2 as a possible D gene (6 bases). The CDR3 runs to 19 residues. Looked up from germline, CDR1 is SGHTA and CDR2 is FQGNSA. V was trimmed by 2 bases and J by 1 base, leaving 24 bases between them. The CDR3 loop reads CASSLSATSSATPSYEQYF. CDR3 nucleotide sequence: TGTGCCAGCAGCTTATCCGCTACTTCTAGCGCCACACCTTCCTACGAGCAGTACTTC.

The V and J genes are TRBV7-2 and TRBJ2-1; D uncertain. Germline CDR1 SGHTA, CDR2 FQGNSA. V gave up 1 base and J gave up 6 bases, with 10 bases separating them. The CDR3 is 14 amino acids. The CDR3 nucleotides read TGTGCCAGCAGCTTAGACTATACCTCCAATGAGCAGTTCTTC. Protein sequence: CASSLDYTSNEQFF.

This rearrangement joins TRBV6-1 to TRBJ1-4, with 8 positions matching TRBD1. Germline V gene sequence: CDR1 MNHNS, CDR2 SASEGT. CDR3 length: 13 residues. With 9 bases clipped from V and 9 bases from J, the junction kept 9 bases outside the gene matches. The CDR3 sequence: CASSGTGPKKLFF. DNA of the CDR3: TGTGCCAGTTCCGGGACAGGTCCCAAAAAACTGTTTTTT.

V is TRBV4-1 and J is TRBJ1-2; D gene uncertain. The CDR3 is 12 residues long. In germline, CDR1 is MGHRA, CDR2 YSYEKL. Deletions cut 0 bases from V and 5 bases from J, with 4 bases between. The CDR3 region is CASSQDTYGYTF. The CDR3 DNA follows: TGCGCCAGCAGCCAAGATACGTATGGCTACACCTTC.

The V and J genes are TRBV28 and TRBJ1-3, with a possible D match to TRBD1 (5 bases). The ends were cut back, 5 bases at V and 0 bases at J, with 11 bases in the middle. In germline, CDR1 is MDHEN, CDR2 SYDVKM. CDR3 length: 15 residues. The CDR3 bases are TGTGCCAGCAGTAACCAGGGTTACTCTGGAAACACCATATATTTT. Protein sequence: CASSNQGYSGNTIYF.

This chain links TRBV27 with TRBJ2-3, with D hard to call. V lost 7 bases and J 6 bases, leaving 20 bases between the germline ends. Germline-derived CDR1 and CDR2 are MNHEY and SMNVEV (reference sequence). The CDR3 is made up of 15 amino acids. The CDR3 nucleotides are TGTGCCAGCAAGGGCCTGAGGCGTTCAAGGGATACGCAGTATTTT. The encoded protein is CASKGLRRSRDTQYF.

The J gene is TRBJ2-7, the V gene TRBV11-2; 12 nucleotides agree with TRBD2. Germline values: CDR1 SGHAT, CDR2 FQNNGV. V lost 6 bases to trimming and J lost 4 bases; unmatched junction nucleotides: 1. The CDR3 contains 13 residues. Written as DNA, the CDR3 is TGTGCCAGCAGACTAGCGGGAGGATACGAGCAGTACTTC. It specifies CASRLAGGYEQYF.